This T cell receptor beta chain was observed in a study of control samples from healthy donors and cancer patients (dated by TCRdb to the early 2020s). CDR1 and CDR2 are read off the germline V gene as SQVTM and ANQGSEA. V is cut by 4 bases and J by 3 bases, and the space between the germline ends is 12 bases. Counted from cysteine to phenylalanine, this CDR3 has 13 amino acids. The sequence is cut down to CDR3 DNA, 39 bases in frame from base 1. Receptor libraries were prepared by the immunoSEQ multiplex PCR assay. The table comes from immuneACCESS by way of TCRdb, which keeps in-frame sequences with V and J called. Part of the clones is missing from these tables; in studies checked, under half for an unresolved V gene and the rest for unknown reasons. Recorded for this sample are more than 85,000 clones; about 83% of them occurred a single time. The top ten clones comprise approximately 13% of the sample.

On this clone: Its target antigen remains unknown. No clone much larger than this one lies a single base away; base qualities are absent.

Material: blood. This TCR was sampled from a woman aged 45-59 years in good health. The V gene is TRBV29-1 and the J gene is TRBJ1-1; the D gene cannot be named for sure. The DNA sequence reads TGCAGCGTTGGTCGTTCTCCGGACACTGAAGCTTTCTTT. It encodes CSVGRSPDTEAFF.